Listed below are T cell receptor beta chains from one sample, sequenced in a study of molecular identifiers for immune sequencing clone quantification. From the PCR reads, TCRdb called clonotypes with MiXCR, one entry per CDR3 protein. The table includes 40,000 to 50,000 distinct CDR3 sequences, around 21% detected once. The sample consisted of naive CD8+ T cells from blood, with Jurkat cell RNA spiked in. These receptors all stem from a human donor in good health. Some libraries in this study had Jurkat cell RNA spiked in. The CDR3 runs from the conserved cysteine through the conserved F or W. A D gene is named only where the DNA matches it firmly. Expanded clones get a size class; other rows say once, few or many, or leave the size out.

TGTGCCAGCAGCAACCGGGACAGACAAGAGACCCAGTACTTC,CASSNRDRQETQYF,many,TRBD1,TRBV14,14,TRBJ2-5
TGTGCCAGCAGCCCCGGGGATTTCGGTGGAAACACCATATATTTT,CASSPGDFGGNTIYF,many,NA,TRBV9,15,TRBJ1-3
TGCAGCGTTGAAGGGGAAAGAATCGACAATGAGCAGTTCTTC,CSVEGERIDNEQFF,many,NA,TRBV29-1,14,TRBJ2-1
TGTGCCAGCAGTTTATGGGCGGGTCATGAGCAGTTCTTC,CASSLWAGHEQFF,many,NA,TRBV27,13,TRBJ2-1
TGTGCCACCAGCAGAGTCCAGTTAGATGGCGTTGCGGAAAAACTGTTTTTT,CATSRVQLDGVAEKLFF,many,NA,TRBV15,17,TRBJ1-4
TGTGCCAGTAGTATCCCCACTGCTCATTATGGCTACACCTTC,CASSIPTAHYGYTF,many,NA,TRBV19,14,TRBJ1-2
TGCGCCAGCAGCCGTTCAATCGAGACTACAGATACGCAGTATTTT,CASSRSIETTDTQYF,many,NA,TRBV4-3,15,TRBJ2-3
TGTGCCAGCAGTTACTCTAGCGGAGGCGATTCTTACAATGAGCAGTTCTTC,CASSYSSGGDSYNEQFF,many,NA,TRBV6-6,17,TRBJ2-1
TGCGCCAGCAGCCAAGGACAGGGTTCCTACGAGCAGTACTTC,CASSQGQGSYEQYF,many,TRBD1,TRBV4-3,14,TRBJ2-7
TGTGCCAGCAGTTCAACCGGGACATCCCATTCACCCCTCCACTTT,CASSSTGTSHSPLHF,many,NA,TRBV5-5,15,TRBJ1-6
TGTGCCAGCAACCCGACTAGTCAAGAGACCCAGTACTTC,CASNPTSQETQYF,few,NA,TRBV12-3/TRBV12-4,13,TRBJ2-5
TGTGCCAGCAGTTACGATGGGGGACTAGCGGGGCAAGAGGCCCAGTACTTC,CASSYDGGLAGQEAQYF,once,TRBD2,TRBV6-5,17,TRBJ2-5
TGTGCCAGCAGTTACTCTTGGACAGGGGACTACGAGCAGTACTTC,CASSYSWTGDYEQYF,NA,TRBD1,TRBV6-2/TRBV6-3,15,TRBJ2-7
TGTGCCAGCAGCTTAGGGGTCGGCTACGAGCAGTACTTC,CASSLGVGYEQYF,NA,NA,TRBV7-2,13,TRBJ2-7
TGCGCCAGCAGCCCCAGATTCGGGACAGGGGAAAACACCATATATTTT,CASSPRFGTGENTIYF,many,TRBD1,TRBV4-1,16,TRBJ1-3
TGTGCCAGCAGCCTGGACAGGGCGGGATACGAGCAGTACTTC,CASSLDRAGYEQYF,few,TRBD1,TRBV11-2,14,TRBJ2-7
TGTGCCAGCAGCTCATCCGAGGGATTACAGGGCCTCAATCAGCCCCAGCATTTT,CASSSSEGLQGLNQPQHF,many,NA,TRBV21-1,18,TRBJ1-5
TGTGCCAGCAGCCACTTAAGCGGTACATCTCACACAGATACGCAGTATTTT,CASSHLSGTSHTDTQYF,many,NA,TRBV3-1,17,TRBJ2-3
TGTGCCAGCGTCGCGGGGGACGGCAATCAGCCCCAGCATTTT,CASVAGDGNQPQHF,many,NA,TRBV6-2/TRBV6-3,14,TRBJ1-5
TGTGCCAGCAGTGATAGGGCTGGCTACGAGCAGTACTTC,CASSDRAGYEQYF,many,NA,TRBV6-1,13,TRBJ2-7
TGTGCCAGCAGCCCACCGCCTGGGGGGCAGTTAAACGAGCAGTACTTC,CASSPPPGGQLNEQYF,many,NA,TRBV7-9,16,TRBJ2-7
TGCAGCGTTTTATCGGAGAACACTGAAGCTTTCTTT,CSVLSENTEAFF,many,NA,TRBV29-1,12,TRBJ1-1
TGCGCCAGCAGCCAATATCTAGCGGGGGGGCCAGATACGCAGTATTTT,CASSQYLAGGPDTQYF,NA,TRBD2,TRBV4-1,16,TRBJ2-3
TGTGCCAGCAGACAGGATGGGGCCAACGTCCTGACTTTC,CASRQDGANVLTF,many,NA,TRBV6-2/TRBV6-3,13,TRBJ2-6
TGCGCCAGCAGCCAAGATGCGAGCTCCTACAATGAGCAGTTCTTC,CASSQDASSYNEQFF,many,NA,TRBV4-3,15,TRBJ2-1
TGTGCCAGCAGCCCTGACACTTTTTCACCCCTCCACTTT,CASSPDTFSPLHF,many,NA,TRBV7-2,13,TRBJ1-6
TGTGCCAGCAGCTTAGAAGCAGGCTCGGTAGCCTACGAGCGGTACTTC,CASSLEAGSVAYERYF,NA,NA,TRBV7-8,16,TRBJ2-7
TGTGCCAGCAGCCAACTCACTAGCGGTTGCAATGAGCAGTTCTTC,CASSQLTSGCNEQFF,many,TRBD2,TRBV14,15,TRBJ2-1
TGTGCCAGCAGCTTAAATTCCGGGGGCGGGGAGCTGTTTTTT,CASSLNSGGGELFF,many,NA,TRBV7-2,14,TRBJ2-2
TGCAGTGTTCCGGGACTAGCGGGTTACAATGAGCAGTTCTTC,CSVPGLAGYNEQFF,many,TRBD2,TRBV20-1,14,TRBJ2-1
TGTGCCAGCGGGGGAGGATGGGGTTACGAGCAGTACTTC,CASGGGWGYEQYF,NA,NA,TRBV7-2,13,TRBJ2-7
TGTGCCAGCAGTTTAGGGGGGCCGGAAGATACGCAGTATTTT,CASSLGGPEDTQYF,medium-sized,NA,TRBV28,14,TRBJ2-3
TGTGCCAGCAGCATGACAGGAGGTGAACTGTTTTTT,CASSMTGGELFF,many,NA,TRBV7-9,12,TRBJ1-4
TGTGCCAGCAGCCTCGAGGACGGGCATGAGCAGTTCTTC,CASSLEDGHEQFF,many,NA,TRBV2,13,TRBJ2-1
TGTGCCAGCAGCTTACGGTATTGGGGCGGTCCGGCGGGGACAGATACGCAGTATTTT,CASSLRYWGGPAGTDTQYF,many,NA,TRBV11-1,19,TRBJ2-3
TGCGCCAGCAGCCAATCAGGGGCAGATACGCAGTATTTT,CASSQSGADTQYF,many,NA,TRBV4-1,13,TRBJ2-3
TGTGCCAGCAGTTTTAGCGGACTCCAAGAGACCCAGTACTTC,CASSFSGLQETQYF,NA,NA,TRBV6-2/TRBV6-3,14,TRBJ2-5
TGCGCCAGCAGCCAAGTGACAGGGAGGACAACCTACGAGCAGTACTTC,CASSQVTGRTTYEQYF,many,NA,TRBV4-1,16,TRBJ2-7
TGTGCCAGCAGCTTAGTGAACACGGCGCGTAATGAAAAACTGTTTTTT,CASSLVNTARNEKLFF,many,NA,TRBV7-2,16,TRBJ1-4
TGTGCCAGCAGTTTACTAGGGGTCACAGATACGCAGTATTTT,CASSLLGVTDTQYF,many,NA,TRBV27,14,TRBJ2-3
TGTGCCAGTAGTATATTTCACGACTCCTACGAGCAGTACTTC,CASSIFHDSYEQYF,many,NA,TRBV19,14,TRBJ2-7
TGTGCCAGCAGTTCCCAGGGCTACGGGCAATACTTC,CASSSQGYGQYF,NA,NA,TRBV12-3/TRBV12-4,12,TRBJ2-7
TGTGCCAGCAGTCCGGCTGAGGGCCCCGAGACCCAGTACTTC,CASSPAEGPETQYF,many,NA,TRBV6-5,14,TRBJ2-5
TGCAGCGTTGAAAAACTGGCTGGGGCCAACGTCCTGACTTTC,CSVEKLAGANVLTF,medium-sized,NA,TRBV29-1,14,TRBJ2-6
TGCGCCAGCAGCTTGGACGGACTAGCGAGCACAGATACGCAGTATTTT,CASSLDGLASTDTQYF,many,TRBD2,TRBV5-1,16,TRBJ2-3
TGTGCCAGCAGTCCCGGGACAGGGGGTCATCAGCCCCAGCATTTT,CASSPGTGGHQPQHF,many,TRBD1,TRBV12-3/TRBV12-4,15,TRBJ1-5
TGTGCCAGCAGTTTAGTGCAGGGGGTCCGCTACGAGCAGTACTTC,CASSLVQGVRYEQYF,NA,TRBD1,TRBV27,15,TRBJ2-7
TGCGCCAGCAGCCAAGGAGGGTTCAGAGTGGCTGAAGCTTTCTTT,CASSQGGFRVAEAFF,many,NA,TRBV4-1,15,TRBJ1-1
TGTGCCAGCAGGGAATGGACAGGCACCACTGAAGCTTTCTTT,CASREWTGTTEAFF,many,TRBD1,TRBV6-1,14,TRBJ1-1
TGTGCCAGCAGGGATTTAGGTCCAGAGACCCAGTACTTC,CASRDLGPETQYF,many,NA,TRBV6-1,13,TRBJ2-5
TGTGCCAGCAGCCAGACAGGGTCGAGCCCAGATACGCAGTATTTT,CASSQTGSSPDTQYF,many,TRBD1,TRBV12-3/TRBV12-4,15,TRBJ2-3
TGTGCCAGCAGTTTAGGGACAGGGGGCTCTCAGCCCCAGCATTTT,CASSLGTGGSQPQHF,many,TRBD1,TRBV27,15,TRBJ1-5
TGCGCCAGCAGCGCTCATACGATTAGTAATGAAAAACTGTTTTTT,CASSAHTISNEKLFF,many,NA,TRBV4-3,15,TRBJ1-4